This T cell receptor (beta chain) was identified during a study of blood T cell repertoires in COVID-19. Study as a whole: T cells, B-cell-depleted T cells, or PBMCs supplied cDNA or gDNA.

The ends were cut back, 5 bases at V and 8 bases at J, with 16 bases in the middle. The CDR3 loop spans 13 amino acids. Germline-derived CDR1 and CDR2 are SGHVS and FQNEAQ. This clone was seen only once. In the study's own analysis: Using reference gene primer amplification, nucleated cell counts were estimated. The method was immunoSEQ multiplex PCR; TCRdb's version includes in-frame clones alone and lacks a portion of them. The D gene and trimming were derived from the DNA, and the V and J assignments and clone size from that table. The sample carries approximately 69,000 clones, about 90% recorded once.

This receptor was obtained from a human donor in a cohort sampled during active COVID-19. Sequences were obtained from peripheral blood. V gene TRBV7-8 combines with J gene TRBJ2-7, with D perhaps matching TRBD2 (6 bases). Written as DNA, the CDR3 is TGTGCCAGCAGCCCCCGCGGGGAGATAAAGCAGTACTTC. This codes for CASSPRGEIKQYF.